This TCR beta chain was documented in a study of vaccination and CD4 T cells after COVID-19. Study details: Roughly 10 convalescent patients had mild and one had severe PCR-confirmed SARS-CoV-2 disease. Cells were stimulated with overlapping spike peptides from SARS-CoV-2, HCoV-NL63, HCoV-OC43 and HCoV-229E. No peptide, an HIV-1 Nef pool, or a CEFX pool was what each control culture received.

The CDR3 is 13 amino acids. Germline V lookup: CDR1 DFQATT, CDR2 SNEGSKA (reference sequence). Trimming stripped 1 base from V and 5 bases from J, with 11 bases between. Treatment indicated: roughly 11-day PBMC culture with coronavirus spike peptide pools or control peptides (ViraFEST assay). First, ViraFEST expanded antigen-specific T cells with peptide pools, and next it sequenced the TCRs. Cultured CD4+ T cells had their DNA profiled by the Oncomine TCR Beta short-read assay. TCRdb re-called the PCR reads with MiXCR, one entry per CDR3 protein. The table records about 14,000 distinct CDR3 sequences, around 60% of them present only once. In the case of this clonotype: The antigen remains undetermined.

Sequencing was performed on CD4+ T cells from blood, cultured in vitro. The receptor's source is a human donor who had recovered from COVID-19. V usage is TRBV20-1 and J usage is TRBJ1-1; a weak D match, TRBD1 (5 bases). CDR3 in DNA: TGCAGTGCTAGAGTACAGGAAGCTACTGAAGCTTTCTTT. It encodes CSARVQEATEAFF.